These 17 T cell receptor beta chains came from one sample sequenced in a study of CD8 T cells in ankylosing spondylitis. TCRdb processed the 5' RACE reads anew with MiXCR; each CDR3 protein has one entry. The sample carries 350,000 or so distinct CDR3 sequences, 9.5% to 13% recorded once. Sequencing was done on a sample of blood, either unsorted or a sorted T cell fraction (not recorded which). The source is a female donor with ankylosing spondylitis or in good health (not recorded which).

The rearrangement uses TRBV30 and TRBJ2-1; possible D gene TRBD2, 6 bases. Germline V gives CDR1 GTSNPN, CDR2 SVGIG (reference sequence). Trimming took off 5 bases at V and 5 bases at J, with 10 bases between the two ends. CDR3 length equals 12 residues. This chain's CDR3 is CAWGTRDNEQFF. The CDR3 DNA reads as TGTGCCTGGGGGACTCGGGACAATGAGCAGTTCTTC.

Regarding this clonotype: Given a much more abundant clone one base away, this may be a read error. This sequence joins TRBV12-3 or TRBV12-4 and TRBJ2-3; unclear D gene. V was cut by 10 bases and J by 4 bases, with 12 bases left in between. This CDR3 region has 12 residues. The CDR3 here is CANRVAPDTQYF. The DNA for the CDR3 is TGTGCCAACCGCGTTGCCCCAGATACGCAGTATTTT.

The sample holds a few counts of this clonotype. The V call is TRBV5-1, the J call TRBJ2-2; D call uncertain. Trimming removed 7 bases from V and 1 base from J, with 11 bases in between. CDR3 length: 14 amino acids. The V gene's germline CDR1 is SGHRS and CDR2 YFSETQ. The CDR3 DNA is TGCGCCAGCGCTCAGGTCGGGAACACCGGGGAGCTGTTTTTT. It translates to CASAQVGNTGELFF.

This rearrangement joins TRBV7-2 to TRBJ2-6; D unclear. V lost 2 bases and J 0 bases, leaving 8 bases between the germline ends. There are 16 residues in the CDR3. Germline loops: CDR1 SGHTA, CDR2 FQGNSA. The CDR3 sequence: CASSLRRNSGANVLTF. CDR3 nucleotides: TGTGCCAGCAGCTTAAGACGGAACTCTGGGGCCAACGTCCTGACTTTC.

This clonotype occurred many times. J is TRBJ2-2 and V is TRBV29-1; 9 bases map to TRBD2. CDR3 length: 13 residues. J was trimmed by 6 bases and V by 6 bases; bases with no gene match: 5. Germline CDR1 SQVTM, CDR2 ANQGSEA. Here the CDR3 reads CSVGIAGAGELFF. The CDR3 region has the DNA TGCAGCGTCGGGATAGCGGGAGCCGGGGAGCTGTTTTTT.

This clonotype was seen a handful of times. This chain connects TRBV11-2 to TRBJ2-1; possible D gene TRBD2, 6 bases. V lost 1 base, J lost 8 bases, and 30 bases lay in between. This CDR3 region has 20 residues. Germline V gene data show CDR1 as SGHAT and CDR2 as FQNNGV. The CDR3 loop reads CASSLGVRVLSGGPPDEQFF. The CDR3 region has the DNA TGTGCCAGCAGCTTAGGAGTAAGGGTCCTAAGCGGAGGGCCCCCAGATGAGCAGTTCTTC.

Many counts were recorded for this clonotype. V is TRBV6-1 and J is TRBJ1-2, with 7 bases identical to TRBD1. J gave up 2 bases and V 8 bases, and 11 bases lay outside the gene matches. Germline CDR1 reads MNHNS; CDR2 reads SASEGT. The CDR3 loop spans 15 amino acids. In DNA form, the CDR3 reads TGTGCCAGCCGAGTAGGGGCAGGGGGAAACTATGGCTACACCTTC. It translates to CASRVGAGGNYGYTF.

This clonotype was detected many times. This sequence joins TRBV27 and TRBJ1-5; unclear D gene. The V end lost 3 bases, the J end lost 0 bases, and 9 bases lay between the germline ends. Germline V gene lookup returns CDR1 MNHEY and CDR2 SMNVEV (reference sequence). The CDR3 contains 15 residues. The CDR3 reads CASSFSGNSNQPQHF. The CDR3 DNA reads TGTGCCAGCAGTTTCTCGGGGAATAGCAATCAGCCCCAGCATTTT.

This clonotype was seen only a few times. The chain is built from TRBV6-2 or TRBV6-3 and TRBJ2-7; D remains ambiguous. CDR1 is MNHEY, CDR2 SVGEGT, per germline. The length of the CDR3 is 14 residues. Trimming removed 0 bases from V and 3 bases from J, with 9 bases in between. DNA of the CDR3: TGTGCCAGCAGTTACTCGACCCGGAACTACGAGCAGTACTTC. Protein: CASSYSTRNYEQYF.

This clonotype was counted between two and nine times. The chain uses TRBV7-8 and TRBJ2-7, with a possible D match to TRBD2 (6 bases). The V end was cut by 5 bases, the J end by 0 bases, with 14 bases between. There are 15 residues in the CDR3. Germline lookup yields CDR1 SGHVS and CDR2 FQNEAQ. The CDR3 loop reads CASSPTRGSSYEQYF. Written as DNA, the CDR3 is TGTGCCAGCAGCCCCACGCGGGGCAGCTCCTACGAGCAGTACTTC.

The chain employs TRBV2 and TRBJ2-2; 13 positions agree with TRBD2. V shed 6 bases, J shed 5 bases, and the junction held 12 bases outside the gene matches. There are 18 residues in the CDR3. Germline-derived CDR1 and CDR2 are SNHLY and FYNNEI. Here the CDR3 reads CASSPTGTSGASTGELFF. Here the CDR3 DNA reads TGTGCCAGCAGCCCGACCGGGACTAGCGGGGCCTCGACCGGGGAGCTGTTTTTT.

This clonotype was detected many times. This chain joins TRBV5-6 and TRBJ1-1; perhaps TRBD1 as D (5 bases). CDR1 and CDR2 (germline): SGHDT, YYEEEE. The CDR3 is 16 residues long. V lost 0 bases and J lost 2, with 14 bases in between. The DNA for the CDR3 is TGTGCCAGCAGCTTGGATCTCTCTGACAGAAACACTGAAGCTTTCTTT. It is translated as CASSLDLSDRNTEAFF.

This clonotype was counted many times. The rearrangement links TRBV7-9 to TRBJ1-1, with a tentative D call TRBD1 (6 bases). Trimming shortened V by 1 base and J by 1 base, and 10 bases separated the two germline ends. This CDR3 is built from 15 residues. Germline CDR1 is SEHNR and CDR2 is FQNEAQ (reference sequence). CDR3 in DNA: TGTGCCAGCAGCTTAGACAGGGTAAGGAACACTGAAGCTTTCTTT. Translation gives CASSLDRVRNTEAFF. The complete variable domain, with remaining parts taken from reference TRBV7-9 and TRBJ1-1, reads DTGVSQNPRHKITKRGQNVTFRCDPISEHNRLYWYRQTLGQGPEFLTYFQNEAQLEKSRLLSDRFSAERPKGSFSTLEIQRTEQGDSAMYLCASSLDRVRNTEAFFGQGTRLTVV.

This clonotype was seen a few times. The chain couples TRBV3-1 to TRBJ1-4, with D tentatively TRBD1 (6 bases). V dropped 5 bases and J dropped 8 bases, with 12 bases sitting between them. Germline V gene sequence: CDR1 LGHDT, CDR2 YNNKEL (reference sequence). The CDR3 sequence is 13 residues long. As DNA, the CDR3 is TGTGCCAGCAGCTACCAGGGGCGCGAAAAACTGTTTTTT. Protein sequence: CASSYQGREKLFF.

At least ten counts were recorded for this clonotype. The V call is TRBV20-1, the J call TRBJ2-7, with 7 positions matching TRBD2. The ends lost 7 bases at V and 4 bases at J; junction bases unmatched: 13. The CDR3 is 14 residues long. The germline gives CDR1 DFQATT, CDR2 SNEGSKA (reference sequence). CDR3 sequence reads: CSVHLRGGVYEQYF. DNA for the CDR3: TGCAGTGTACACCTCCGGGGAGGGGTTTACGAGCAGTACTTC.

In its sample, this clonotype was seen many times. This sequence joins TRBV18 and TRBJ1-4; D ambiguous. The CDR3 runs 14 residues. V dropped 3 bases and J dropped 7 bases, with 12 bases sitting between them. Germline lookup yields CDR1 KGHSH and CDR2 LQKENI. CDR3 DNA sequence: TGTGCCAGCTCACCCGGGCCTAGCGTTGAAAAACTGTTTTTT. It translates to CASSPGPSVEKLFF.

The chain is built from TRBV5-1 and TRBJ2-5; D perhaps matches TRBD2 (6 bases). Trimming stripped 0 bases from V and 4 bases from J, with 16 bases between. Germline CDR1 is SGHRS and CDR2 is YFSETQ. The CDR3 contains 16 residues. CDR3 amino acids: CASSLGIALGGETQYF. DNA for the CDR3: TGCGCCAGCAGCTTGGGAATAGCTCTCGGGGGAGAGACCCAGTACTTC.